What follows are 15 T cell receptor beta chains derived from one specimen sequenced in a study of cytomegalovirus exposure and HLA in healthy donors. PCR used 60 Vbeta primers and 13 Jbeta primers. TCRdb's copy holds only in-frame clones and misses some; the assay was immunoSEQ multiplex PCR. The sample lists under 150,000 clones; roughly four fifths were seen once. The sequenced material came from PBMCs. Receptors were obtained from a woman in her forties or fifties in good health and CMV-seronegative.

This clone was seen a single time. The CDR3 DNA is TGCGCCAGCAGCTCCGGGACAGGGTCCTACAATGAGCAGTTCTTC. Translated: CASSSGTGSYNEQFF. The chain couples TRBV10-1 to TRBJ2-1; TRBD1 matches 9 bases. The CDR3 sequence is 15 residues long. The ends lost 6 bases at V and 1 base at J; junction bases unmatched: 4. CDR1 and CDR2 (germline): WNHNN, SYGVQD (reference sequence).

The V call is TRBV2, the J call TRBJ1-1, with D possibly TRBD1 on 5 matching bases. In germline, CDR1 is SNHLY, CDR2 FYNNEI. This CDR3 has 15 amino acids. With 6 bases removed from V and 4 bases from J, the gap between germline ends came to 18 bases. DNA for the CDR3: TGTGCCAGCAGCAGCGGGGATGGGGGTAGCACTGAAGCTTTCTTT. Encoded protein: CASSSGDGGSTEAFF.

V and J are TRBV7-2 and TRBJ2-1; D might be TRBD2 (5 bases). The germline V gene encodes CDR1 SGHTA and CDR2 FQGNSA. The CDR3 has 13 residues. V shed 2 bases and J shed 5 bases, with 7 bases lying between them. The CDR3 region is CASSLTRDNEQFF. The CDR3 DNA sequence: TGTGCCAGCAGCTTAACTAGGGACAATGAGCAGTTCTTC. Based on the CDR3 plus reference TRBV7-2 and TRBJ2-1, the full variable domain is GAGVSQSPSNKVTEKGKDVELRCDPISGHTALYWYRQSLGQGLEFLIYFQGNSAPDKSGLPSDRFSAERTGGSVSTLTIQRTQQEDSAVYLCASSLTRDNEQFFGPGTRLTVL.

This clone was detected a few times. The CDR3 sequence: CASTLPSTGPRQPQHF. CDR3 sequence (DNA): TGTGCCAGCACCCTACCATCGACAGGGCCTAGACAGCCCCAGCATTTT. The chain combines TRBV28 with TRBJ1-5, with 7 nucleotides matching TRBD1. The CDR3 spans 16 residues. Germline CDR1 MDHEN, CDR2 SYDVKM. The ends lost 7 bases at V and 7 bases at J; junction bases unmatched: 16.

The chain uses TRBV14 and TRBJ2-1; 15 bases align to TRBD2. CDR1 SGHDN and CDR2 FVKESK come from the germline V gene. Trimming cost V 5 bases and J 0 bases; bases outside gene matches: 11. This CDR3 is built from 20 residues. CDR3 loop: CASSERLGLAGGSSYNEQFF. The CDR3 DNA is TGTGCCAGCAGCGAACGTCTCGGACTAGCGGGGGGGAGCTCCTACAATGAGCAGTTCTTC.

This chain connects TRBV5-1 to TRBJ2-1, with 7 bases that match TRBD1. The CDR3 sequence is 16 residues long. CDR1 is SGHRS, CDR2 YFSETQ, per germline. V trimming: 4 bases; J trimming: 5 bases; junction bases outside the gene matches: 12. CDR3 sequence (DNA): TGCGCCAGCAGCGGCCCCGACAGGGAGATACACAATGAGCAGTTCTTC. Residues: CASSGPDREIHNEQFF.

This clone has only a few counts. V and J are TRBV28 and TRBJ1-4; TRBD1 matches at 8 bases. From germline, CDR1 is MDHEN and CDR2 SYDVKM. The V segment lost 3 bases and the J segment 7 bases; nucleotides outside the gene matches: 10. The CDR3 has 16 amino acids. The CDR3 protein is CASSFFLGTGREKLFF. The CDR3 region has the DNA TGTGCCAGCAGTTTCTTTTTGGGGACAGGCCGTGAAAAACTGTTTTTT.

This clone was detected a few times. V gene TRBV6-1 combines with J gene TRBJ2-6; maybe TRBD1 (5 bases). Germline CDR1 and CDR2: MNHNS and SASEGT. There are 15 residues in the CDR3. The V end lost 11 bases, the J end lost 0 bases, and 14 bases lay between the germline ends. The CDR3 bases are TGTGCCGGGGATCAAGACAGCTCTGGGGCCAACGTCCTGACTTTC. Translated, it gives CAGDQDSSGANVLTF.

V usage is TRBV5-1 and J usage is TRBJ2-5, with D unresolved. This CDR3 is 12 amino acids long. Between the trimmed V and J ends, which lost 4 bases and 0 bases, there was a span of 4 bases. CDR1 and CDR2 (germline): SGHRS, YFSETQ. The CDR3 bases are TGCGCCAGCAGCCCCGACCAAGAGACCCAGTACTTC. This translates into CASSPDQETQYF. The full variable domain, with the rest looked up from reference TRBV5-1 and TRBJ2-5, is KAGVTQTPRYLIKTRGQQVTLSCSPISGHRSVSWYQQTPGQGLQFLFEYFSETQRNKGNFPGRFSGRQFSNSRSEMNVSTLELGDSALYLCASSPDQETQYFGPGTRLLVL.

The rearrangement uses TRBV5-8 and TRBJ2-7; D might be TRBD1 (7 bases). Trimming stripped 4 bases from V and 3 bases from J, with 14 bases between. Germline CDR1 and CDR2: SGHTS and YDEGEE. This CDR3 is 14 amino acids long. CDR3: CASSKRAGGYEQYF. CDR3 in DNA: TGTGCCAGCAGCAAGCGGGCAGGGGGCTACGAGCAGTACTTC.

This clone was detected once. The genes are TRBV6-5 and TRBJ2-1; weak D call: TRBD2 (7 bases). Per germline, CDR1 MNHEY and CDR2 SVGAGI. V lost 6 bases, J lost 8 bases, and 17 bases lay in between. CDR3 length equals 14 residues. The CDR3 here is CASRPAGGADEQFF. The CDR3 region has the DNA TGTGCCAGCAGGCCTGCTGGGGGGGCGGATGAGCAGTTCTTC.

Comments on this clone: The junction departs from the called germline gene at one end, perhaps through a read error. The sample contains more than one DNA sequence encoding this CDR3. Here the CDR3 reads CASSDISEGAMTNEQYF. CDR3 nucleotide sequence: TGTGCTAGCAGTGATATCTCTGAGGGGGCGATGACCAACGAGCAGTACTTC. The V and J genes are TRBV6-1 and TRBJ2-7; 7 bases map to TRBD1. Germline CDR1 MNHNS, CDR2 SASEGT. The CDR3 runs to 17 residues.

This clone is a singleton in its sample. Here the CDR3 reads CAIRMGGPRSTEAFF. The CDR3 DNA reads as TGTGCCATCAGGATGGGGGGGCCAAGATCCACTGAAGCTTTCTTT. The chain links TRBV10-3 to TRBJ1-1; a weak D match, TRBD1 (6 bases). V was trimmed by 6 bases and J by 4 bases, leaving 18 bases between them. The CDR3 runs 15 residues. Germline V gives CDR1 ENHRY, CDR2 SYGVKD.

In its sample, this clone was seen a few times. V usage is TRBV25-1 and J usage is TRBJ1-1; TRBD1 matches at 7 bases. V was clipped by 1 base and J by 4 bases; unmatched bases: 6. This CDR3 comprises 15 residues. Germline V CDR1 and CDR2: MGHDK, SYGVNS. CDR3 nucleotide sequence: TGTGCCAGCAGTGAATTGCTTGGGACAGCCACTGAAGCTTTCTTT. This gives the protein CASSELLGTATEAFF.

The CDR3 nucleotides are TGCAGCGTTGCTAGCCTCGCGACAATTGAGCAGTTCTTC. This gives the protein CSVASLATIEQFF. This chain joins TRBV29-1 and TRBJ2-1; D might be TRBD2 (5 bases). The V end lost 4 bases, the J end lost 9 bases, and 16 bases lay between the germline ends. CDR3 length equals 13 residues. Germline lookup yields CDR1 SQVTM and CDR2 ANQGSEA.